This T cell receptor beta chain was identified in a study of Graves' ophthalmopathy and Graves' hyperthyroidism. RNA served as the template for amplifying TCR beta CDR3 regions. In the first round, RT-PCR was carried out with HTBI primers, and a multiplex PCR formed the second round. One entry per CDR3 protein results from TCRdb running MiXCR on the multiplex PCR reads. The data show more than 150,000 distinct CDR3 sequences, around two fifths seen once. The source material was peripheral blood. The clonotype comes from a woman between 40 and 55 years old with Graves' ophthalmopathy.

Here the CDR3 DNA reads TGTGCCGCCCAAAGAGGCACCGGGGAGACCCAGTACTTC. Translating gives CAAQRGTGETQYF. The rearrangement joins TRBV6-1 to TRBJ2-5; the D is unclear. CDR3 size: 13 residues. With 11 bases removed from V and 5 bases from J, the gap between germline ends came to 18 bases. CDR1 and CDR2 from the germline V gene are MNHNS and SASEGT.